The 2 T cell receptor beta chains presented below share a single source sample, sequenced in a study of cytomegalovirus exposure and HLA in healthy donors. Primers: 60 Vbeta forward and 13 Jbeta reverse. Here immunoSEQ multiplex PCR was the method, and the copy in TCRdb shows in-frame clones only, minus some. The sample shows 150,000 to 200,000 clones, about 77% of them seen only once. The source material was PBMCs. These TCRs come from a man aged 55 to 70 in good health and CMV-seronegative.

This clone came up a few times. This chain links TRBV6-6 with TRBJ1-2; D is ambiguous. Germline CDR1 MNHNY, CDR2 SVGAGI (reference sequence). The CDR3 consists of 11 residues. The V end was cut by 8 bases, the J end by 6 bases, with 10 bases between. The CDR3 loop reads CASWAPDGYTF. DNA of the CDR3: TGTGCCAGCTGGGCCCCGGATGGCTACACCTTC.

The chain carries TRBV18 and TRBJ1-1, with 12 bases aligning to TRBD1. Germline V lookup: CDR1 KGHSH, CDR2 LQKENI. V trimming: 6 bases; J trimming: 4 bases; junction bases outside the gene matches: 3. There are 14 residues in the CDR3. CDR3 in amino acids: CASSGQGAITEAFF. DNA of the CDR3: TGTGCCAGCTCGGGACAGGGGGCGATCACTGAAGCTTTCTTT. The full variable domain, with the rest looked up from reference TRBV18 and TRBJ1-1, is NAGVMQNPRHLVRRRGQEARLRCSPMKGHSHVYWYRQLPEEGLKFMVYLQKENIIDESGMPKERFSAEFPKEGPSILRIQQVVRGDSAAYFCASSGQGAITEAFFGQGTRLTVV.